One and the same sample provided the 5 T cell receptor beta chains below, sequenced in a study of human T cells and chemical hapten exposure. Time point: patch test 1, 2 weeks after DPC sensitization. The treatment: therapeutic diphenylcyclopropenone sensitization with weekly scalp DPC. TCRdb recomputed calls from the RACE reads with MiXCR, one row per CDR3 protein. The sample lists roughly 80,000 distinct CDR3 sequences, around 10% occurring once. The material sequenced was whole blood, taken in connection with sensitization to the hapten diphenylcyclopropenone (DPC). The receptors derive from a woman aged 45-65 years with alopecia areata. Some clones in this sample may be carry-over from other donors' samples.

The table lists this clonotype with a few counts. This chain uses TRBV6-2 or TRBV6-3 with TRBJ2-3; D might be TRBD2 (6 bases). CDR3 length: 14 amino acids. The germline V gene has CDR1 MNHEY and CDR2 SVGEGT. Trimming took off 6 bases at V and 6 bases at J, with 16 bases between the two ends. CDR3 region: CASRPPGLPDTQYF. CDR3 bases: TGTGCCAGCAGACCCCCGGGACTGCCGGATACGCAGTATTTT.

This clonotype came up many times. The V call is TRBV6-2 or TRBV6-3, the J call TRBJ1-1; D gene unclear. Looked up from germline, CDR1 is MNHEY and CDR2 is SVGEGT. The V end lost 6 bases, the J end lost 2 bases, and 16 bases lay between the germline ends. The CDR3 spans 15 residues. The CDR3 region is CASRFPGPRNTEAFF. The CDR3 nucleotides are TGTGCCAGCAGATTCCCCGGGCCCCGAAACACTGAAGCTTTCTTT.

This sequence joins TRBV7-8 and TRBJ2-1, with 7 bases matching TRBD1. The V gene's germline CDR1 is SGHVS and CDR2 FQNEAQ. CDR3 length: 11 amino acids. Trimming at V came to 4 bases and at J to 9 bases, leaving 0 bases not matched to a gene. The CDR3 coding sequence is TGTGCCAGCAGCTCAGGGGGTGAGCAGTTCTTC. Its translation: CASSSGGEQFF. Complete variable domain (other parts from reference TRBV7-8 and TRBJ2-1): GAGVSQSPRYKVAKRGQDVALRCDPISGHVSLFWYQQALGQGPEFLTYFQNEAQLDKSGLPSDRFFAERPEGSVSTLKIQRTQQEDSAVYLCASSSGGEQFFGPGTRLTVL.

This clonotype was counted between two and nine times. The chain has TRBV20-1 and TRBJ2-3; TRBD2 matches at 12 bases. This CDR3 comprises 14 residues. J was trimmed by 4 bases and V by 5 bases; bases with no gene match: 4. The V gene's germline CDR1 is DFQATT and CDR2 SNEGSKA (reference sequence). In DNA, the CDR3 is TGCAGTGCTTCGACTAGCGGGAGCGCAGATACGCAGTATTTT. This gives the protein CSASTSGSADTQYF.

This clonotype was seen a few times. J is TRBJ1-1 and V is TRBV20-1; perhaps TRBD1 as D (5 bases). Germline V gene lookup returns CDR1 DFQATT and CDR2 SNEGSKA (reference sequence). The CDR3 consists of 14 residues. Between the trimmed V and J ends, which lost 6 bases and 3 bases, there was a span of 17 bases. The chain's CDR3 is CSAPGLRGDTEAFF. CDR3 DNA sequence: TGCAGTGCCCCGGGACTACGAGGGGACACTGAAGCTTTCTTT.